Described below is a single T cell receptor beta chain sequence and its context. The ends were cut back, 0 bases at V and 11 bases at J, with 10 bases in the middle. The CDR3 extends over 12 amino acids. CDR1 is MNHNS and CDR2 is SASEGT in the germline V gene. These data belong to a study of blood T cell repertoires in COVID-19. The assay was immunoSEQ multiplex PCR, and TCRdb's table has in-frame clones only and misses some. In the table there are hundreds of thousands of clones, 60% to 75% of which are singletons. The specimen was peripheral blood. The J gene is TRBJ1-2, the V gene TRBV6-1; D possibly corresponds to TRBD1 (5 bases). This receptor was taken from a woman older than 75 with acute or convalescent COVID-19. The DNA of the CDR3 is TGTGCCAGCAGTGAAGCGGGGACTGAGTACACCTTC. Translating it yields CASSEAGTEYTF.